This is a list of T cell receptor beta chains from one sample in a study of blood T cell repertoires in COVID-19. Clones were read by immunoSEQ multiplex PCR, and TCRdb kept only the in-frame ones, dropping some. Of about 140,000 clones listed, just over 85% are singletons. Sequences were obtained from peripheral blood. The source is a woman aged 60 to 75 with acute or convalescent COVID-19. Both conserved end residues are part of each CDR3.

V	CDR3
TRBV29-1	CSVGGSNYGYTF
TRBV7-2	CASSLVGTGQGWAEQYF
TRBV5-4	CASTRQVGVFGGTEAFF
TRBV19	CASSPQGGRTYNEQFF
TRBV18	CASSLTPSQGRGGTDTQYF
TRBV3-1/TRBV3-2	CASSPGQGITEAFF
TRBV18	CASSPKEGEALHF
TRBV9	CASSARGADTQYF
TRBV7-9	CASSLSSGAGNEQFF
TRBV5-6	CASSNRANYGYTF
TRBV11-3	CASSPGQGAGETQYF
TRBV3-1/TRBV3-2	CASSLGLAGAYEQYF
TRBV5-1	CASSLTTANTEAFF
TRBV18	CASSPPGQGTYEQYF
TRBV12-5	CASGLGQNTEAFF
TRBV4-2	CASSHGTGANTEAFF
TRBV7-2	CASSFPRGVGETQYF
TRBV27	CASSLRDNTDFYYNEQFF
TRBV4-2	CASSERGRSSHEQFF
TRBV10-3	CATYPDRASLTYGYTF
TRBV6-6	CASSREGADSPLHF
TRBV3-1/TRBV3-2	CASSPGQATGEQYF